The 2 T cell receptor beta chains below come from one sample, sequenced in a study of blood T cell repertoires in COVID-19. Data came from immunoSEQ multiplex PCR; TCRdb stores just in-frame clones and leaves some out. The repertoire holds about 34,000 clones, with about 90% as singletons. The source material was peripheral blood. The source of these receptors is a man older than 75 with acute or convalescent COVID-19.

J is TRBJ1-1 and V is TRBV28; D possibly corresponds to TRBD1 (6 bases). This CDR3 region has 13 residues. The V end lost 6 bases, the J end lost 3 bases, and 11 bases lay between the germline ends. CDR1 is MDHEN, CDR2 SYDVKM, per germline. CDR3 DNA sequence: TGTGCCAGCAGGGACACAGGGTACACTGAAGCTTTCTTT. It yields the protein CASRDTGYTEAFF.

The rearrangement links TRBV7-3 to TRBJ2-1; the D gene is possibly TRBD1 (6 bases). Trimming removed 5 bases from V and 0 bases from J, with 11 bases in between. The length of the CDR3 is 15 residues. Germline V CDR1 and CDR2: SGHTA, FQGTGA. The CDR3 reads CASSVRGSSYNEQFF. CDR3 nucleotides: TGTGCCAGCAGCGTCAGGGGAAGCTCCTACAATGAGCAGTTCTTC. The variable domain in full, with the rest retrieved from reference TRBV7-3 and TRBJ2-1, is GAGVSQTPSNKVTEKGKYVELRCDPISGHTALYWYRQSLGQGPEFLIYFQGTGAADDSGLPNDRFFAVRPEGSVSTLKIQRTERGDSAVYLCASSVRGSSYNEQFFGPGTRLTVL.